The sequence of this T cell receptor beta chain was determined in a study of T cell responses to AZD1222 COVID-19 vaccine. The study, taken as a whole, reports: Of spike-specific TCRs, nearly half reportedly target regions left unmutated in variants. Donors were mostly white British, more females; clonal diversity possibly underestimated.

Only in-frame clones appear in the TCRdb table, and some are missing; sequencing was by immunoSEQ multiplex PCR. The sample records approximately 110,000 clones, around 94% being singletons. About this clone itself: What it binds is not known.

Trimming took 6 bases from V and 8 from J, leaving 11 bases between them. The CDR3 has 12 amino acids. Germline V gene lookup returns CDR1 LNHDA and CDR2 SQIVND (reference sequence). The material sequenced was peripheral blood, taken on day 0 of AZD1222 vaccination. The TCR sequence derives from an adult in good health. V and J are TRBV19 and TRBJ2-4; maybe TRBD2 (6 bases). Written as DNA, the CDR3 is TGTGCCAGTAGGGAGGGTTTCGACATTCAGTACTTC. Translating gives CASREGFDIQYF. The variable domain in full, completed from reference TRBV19 and TRBJ2-4, reads DGGITQSPKYLFRKEGQNVTLSCEQNLNHDAMYWYRQDPGQGLRLIYYSQIVNDFQKGDIAEGYSVSREKKESFPLTVTSAQKNPTAFYLCASREGFDIQYFGAGTRLSVL.